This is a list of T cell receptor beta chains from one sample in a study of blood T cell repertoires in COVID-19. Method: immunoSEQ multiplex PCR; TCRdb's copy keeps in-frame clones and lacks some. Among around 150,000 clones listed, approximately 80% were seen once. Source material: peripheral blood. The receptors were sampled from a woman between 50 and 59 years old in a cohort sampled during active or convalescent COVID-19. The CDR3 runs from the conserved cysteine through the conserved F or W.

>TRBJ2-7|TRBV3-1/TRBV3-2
CASSQAPGVAYEQYF
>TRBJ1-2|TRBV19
CASSTWDSHNYGYTF
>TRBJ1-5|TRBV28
CASSSSGRVGNQPQHF
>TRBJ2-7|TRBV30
CAWSPGQSYEQYF
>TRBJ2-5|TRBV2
CASSTYSQETQYF
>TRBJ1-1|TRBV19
CASSPTGTGGSRKTEAFF
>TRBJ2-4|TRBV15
CATSRDPTSIQYF
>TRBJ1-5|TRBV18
CASSLQGGGSNQPQHF
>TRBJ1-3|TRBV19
CASKPGQGLGNTIYF
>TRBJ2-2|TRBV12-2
CASRLADWGTGVTGELFF
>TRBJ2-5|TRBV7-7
CASSLNPRGTQYF
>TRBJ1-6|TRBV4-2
CASSQETGGDSPLHF
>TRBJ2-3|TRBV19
CASRDRGSTDTQYF
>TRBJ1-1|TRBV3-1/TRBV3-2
CASSGQANTEAFF
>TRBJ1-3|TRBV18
CASSPPGSSGNTIYF
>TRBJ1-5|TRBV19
CASSIDTGRVNQPQHF
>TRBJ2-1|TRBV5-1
CASSFQGGNEQFF
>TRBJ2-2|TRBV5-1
CASSQTPLTGVNTGELFF
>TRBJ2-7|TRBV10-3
CAISDETESSYEQYF
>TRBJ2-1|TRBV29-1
CSVSNRGTYNEQFF
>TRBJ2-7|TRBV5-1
CASYTMPGQGSEQYF
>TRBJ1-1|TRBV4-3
CASSHIGRGAGTEAFF
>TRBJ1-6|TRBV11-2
CASSLDPGSPLHF
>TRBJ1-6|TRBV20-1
CSASVRGSNSPLHF
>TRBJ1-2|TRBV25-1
CASRDNRVGEGYTF
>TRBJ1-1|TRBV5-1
CASSPRGTGVLTEAFF